The clone carrying this TCR beta chain was counted many times. The sample is drawn from a study of blood T cell repertoires in COVID-19. Looking at the study overall: Specimens from acute and convalescent COVID-19 originated in the United States, Italy and Spain.

In the source study's methods: Estimates of nucleated cell counts were drawn from the amplification of reference gene primers. Assay: immunoSEQ multiplex PCR; the TCRdb copy retains only in-frame clones and omits some. V and J calls and clone size are copied from that table; D and trimming were computed from the DNA. The sample shows some 140,000 clones, 65% to 80% of them seen only once. CDR3 size: 15 residues. From germline, CDR1 is SGHRS and CDR2 YFSETQ. The ends were cut back, 2 bases at V and 2 bases at J, with 14 bases in the middle. This sequence was found in a man between 60 and 75 years old with acute or convalescent COVID-19. The J gene is TRBJ2-7, the V gene TRBV5-1, with a tentative D call TRBD2 (5 bases). The sample comprised peripheral blood. DNA for the CDR3: TGCGCCAGCAGCTTTCAAACTAGTGGAGCCTACGAGCAGTACTTC. This gives the protein CASSFQTSGAYEQYF.